This paragraph reports one T cell receptor beta chain. Its target is not known. The junction had 5 bases not matched to a gene; V was cut back by 5 bases and J by 15 bases. Germline V lookup: CDR1 SGHAT, CDR2 FQNNGV. The CDR3 runs 12 residues. Using immunoSEQ multiplex PCR, the repertoire was profiled, and TCRdb retains in-frame clones only, with some absent. The table has roughly 70,000 clones, 74% seen once; the top ten hold approximately 1.5%. These data come from a study of vaccination effects on CD4 cells after COVID-19. ViraFEST assay sequencing came after antigen-specific CD4+ T cells were expanded with viral peptide pools. Culture lasted over 9 days before CD4+ T cell isolation. Of the BNT162b2 and mRNA-1273 vaccines, participants received two doses of one or the other. None of the vaccinated had previously contracted SARS-CoV-2, and their nucleocapsid antibodies tested negative. PBMC were cultured at under 2.5 million per well with 10 IU/ml IL-2 and 9.5 to 10 ug/ml peptides.

Study-wide results and caveats: Marked clonal contraction of both clone types appeared late after vaccination.

The receptor was isolated from a human donor who received a COVID-19 vaccine. This specimen consisted of CD4+ T cells from PBMCs cultured with HCoV-229E spike peptides, obtained after COVID-19 vaccination. The chain couples TRBV11-2 to TRBJ2-1, with 12 bases aligning to TRBD2. The CDR3 loop is CASSRSTSGGFF. The DNA for the CDR3 is TGTGCCAGCAGCCGGTCGACTAGCGGGGGGTTCTTC.